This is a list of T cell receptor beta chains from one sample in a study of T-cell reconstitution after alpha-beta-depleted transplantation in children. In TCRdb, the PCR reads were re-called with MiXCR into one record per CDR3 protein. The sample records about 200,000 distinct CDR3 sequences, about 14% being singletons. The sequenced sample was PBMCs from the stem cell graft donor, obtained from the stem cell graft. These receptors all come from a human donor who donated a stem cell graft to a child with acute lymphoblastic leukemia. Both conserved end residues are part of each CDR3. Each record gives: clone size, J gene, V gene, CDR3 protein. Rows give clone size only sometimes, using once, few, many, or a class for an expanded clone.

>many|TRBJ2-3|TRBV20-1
CSATPSSGSRYTQYF
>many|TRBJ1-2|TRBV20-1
CSAGGGRGPNPYGYTF
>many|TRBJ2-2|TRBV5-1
CASSLGVNTGELFF
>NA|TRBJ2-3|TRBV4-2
CASSQDPGTTDTQYF
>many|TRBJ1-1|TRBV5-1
CASSFQGTGTEAFF
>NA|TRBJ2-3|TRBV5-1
CASSRAESLTADTQYF
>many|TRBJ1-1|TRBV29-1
CSVAPGRTEAFF
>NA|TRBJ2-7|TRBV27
CASSLAGNFHEQYF
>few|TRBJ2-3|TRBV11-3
CASSKRSGIEDTQYF
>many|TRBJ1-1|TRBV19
CASSGGRLLGTEAFF
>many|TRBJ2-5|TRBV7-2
CASSIWVVETQYF
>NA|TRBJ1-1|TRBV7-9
CASSLKQSEAFF
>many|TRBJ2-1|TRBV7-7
CASSLEVAGGGNEQFF
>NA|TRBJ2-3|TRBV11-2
CASSFFGGRGADTQYF
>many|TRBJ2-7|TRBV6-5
CASSLTGTGSSYEQYF
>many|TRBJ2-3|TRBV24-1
CATSRGQDSGDTQYF